Listed below are T cell receptor beta chains from one sample, sequenced in a study of OX40 agonist ivuxolimab in advanced cancers. Clones were read by immunoSEQ multiplex PCR, and TCRdb kept only the in-frame ones, dropping some. The sample comprises about 69,000 clones, around 80% of which are singletons, and about 2.2% rests with the top ten. Sequenced material: CD4+ or CD8+ T cells sorted from blood, taken in a trial of the OX40 agonist ivuxolimab. These receptors originate from an adult with an advanced solid tumor such as melanoma, head and neck, liver or kidney cancer. Both conserved end residues are part of each CDR3. A D gene is named only where the DNA matches it firmly. Clone size is shown for a subset of rows, as once, few, many or a class of expanded clone.

>TRBV27|TRBJ2-7|TRBD2|NA
TGTGCCAGCACCCGTAGCGGGAGTTACGAGCAGTACTTC
CASTRSGSYEQYF
>TRBV2|TRBJ1-1|TRBD1|NA
TGTGCCAGCAGCGGACAGGGGGACACTGAAGCTTTCTTT
CASSGQGDTEAFF
>TRBV19|TRBJ2-7|TRBD2|NA
TGTGCCAGTAGTCCGCGGACTAGCGGGAGGGCCTCCGAGCAGTACTTC
CASSPRTSGRASEQYF
>TRBV28|TRBJ2-1|NA|NA
TGTGCCAGCAGAACACCCGAGCGGCCCCTCAATGAGCAGTTCTTC
CASRTPERPLNEQFF
>TRBV5-4|TRBJ2-5|TRBD2|few
TGTGCCAGCAGCTCGGCCGGGGGTGCGGGAGTTCAAGAGACCCAGTACTTC
CASSSAGGAGVQETQYF
>TRBV2|TRBJ2-3|TRBD2|NA
TGTGCCAGCTCGGCGGGAGTCAGCACAGATACGCAGTATTTT
CASSAGVSTDTQYF
>TRBV5-1|TRBJ1-3|NA|once
TGCGCCAGCAGCTTGCTAGGGACATCTGGAAACACCATATATTTT
CASSLLGTSGNTIYF
>TRBV5-1|TRBJ2-7|NA|NA
TGCGCCAGCAGCTTCACACAGGGTGGCTACGAGCAGTACTTC
CASSFTQGGYEQYF
>TRBV10-1|TRBJ2-1|TRBD1|NA
TGCGCCAGCAGTGATCGTACAGGGGGTAATGAGCAGTTCTTC
CASSDRTGGNEQFF
>TRBV7-7|TRBJ2-5|TRBD2|NA
TGTGCTAGCAGCCCGCGGGGGGCCGGGGAGACCCAGTACTTC
CASSPRGAGETQYF
>TRBV19|TRBJ2-7|NA|few
TGTGCCAGTAGTACAACAGGATTCGGGCAGTACTTC
CASSTTGFGQYF
>TRBV2|TRBJ2-7|TRBD1|NA
TGTGCCAGCAGCTCATCGACAGGGCGGCAGTACTTC
CASSSSTGRQYF
>TRBV15|TRBJ1-5|NA|few
TGTGCCACCAGCAGAGCCAGTCAGGTCCAGCATTTT
CATSRASQVQHF
>TRBV19|TRBJ2-3|TRBD2|few
TGTGCCAGCTCACGACTAGCGGGGGCGGGAGATACGCAGTATTTT
CASSRLAGAGDTQYF
>TRBV19|TRBJ1-2|NA|once
TGTGCCAGTAAACCCTCTCCGGGCCAAATCTCCTATGGCTACACCTTC
CASKPSPGQISYGYTF
>TRBV9|TRBJ2-5|TRBD2|NA
TGTGCCAGCAGCTACACCTACGGGGGGGTGGAGACCCAGTACTTC
CASSYTYGGVETQYF
>TRBV2|TRBJ2-7|NA|few
TGTGCCAGCAGTGATCAGGTCTGGGAGGTGCAGTACTTC
CASSDQVWEVQYF